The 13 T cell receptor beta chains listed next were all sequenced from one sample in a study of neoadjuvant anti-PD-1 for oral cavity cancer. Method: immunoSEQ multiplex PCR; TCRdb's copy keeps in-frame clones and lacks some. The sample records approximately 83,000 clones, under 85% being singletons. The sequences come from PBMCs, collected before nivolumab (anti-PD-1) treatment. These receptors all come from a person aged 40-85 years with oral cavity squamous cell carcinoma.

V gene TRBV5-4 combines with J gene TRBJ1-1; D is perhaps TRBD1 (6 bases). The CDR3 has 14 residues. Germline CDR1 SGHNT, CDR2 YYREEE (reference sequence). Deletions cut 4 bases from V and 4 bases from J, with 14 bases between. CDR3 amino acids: CASSVTGVSTEAFF. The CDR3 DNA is TGTGCCAGCAGCGTGACAGGTGTGAGCACTGAAGCTTTCTTT.

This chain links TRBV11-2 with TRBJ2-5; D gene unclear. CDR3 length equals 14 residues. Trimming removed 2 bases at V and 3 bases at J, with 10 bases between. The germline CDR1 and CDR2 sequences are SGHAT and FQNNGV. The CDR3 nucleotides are TGTGCCAGCAGCTTACCCCCCCTTGAAGAGACCCAGTACTTC. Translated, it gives CASSLPPLEETQYF.

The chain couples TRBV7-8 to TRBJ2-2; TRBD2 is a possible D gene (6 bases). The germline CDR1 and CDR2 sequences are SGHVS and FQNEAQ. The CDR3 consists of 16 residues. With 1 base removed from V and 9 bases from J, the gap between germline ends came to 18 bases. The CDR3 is CASSLGEIAGPRELFF. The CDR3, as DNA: TGTGCCAGCAGCTTAGGGGAAATTGCGGGGCCAAGGGAGCTGTTTTTT. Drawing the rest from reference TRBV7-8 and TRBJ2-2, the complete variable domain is GAGVSQSPRYKVAKRGQDVALRCDPISGHVSLFWYQQALGQGPEFLTYFQNEAQLDKSGLPSDRFFAERPEGSVSTLKIQRTQQEDSAVYLCASSLGEIAGPRELFFGEGSRLTVL.

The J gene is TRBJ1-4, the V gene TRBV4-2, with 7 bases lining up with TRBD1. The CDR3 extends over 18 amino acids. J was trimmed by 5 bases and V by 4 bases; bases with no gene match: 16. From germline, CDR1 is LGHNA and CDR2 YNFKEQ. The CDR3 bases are TGTGCCAGCAGCCTCGGCTCGGGACAGCCGTCTTCGAATGAAAAACTGTTTTTT. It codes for CASSLGSGQPSSNEKLFF.

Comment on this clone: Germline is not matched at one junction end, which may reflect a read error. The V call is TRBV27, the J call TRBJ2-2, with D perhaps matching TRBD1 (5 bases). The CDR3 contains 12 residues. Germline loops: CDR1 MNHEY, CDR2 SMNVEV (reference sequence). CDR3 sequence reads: CASTSVGGALFF. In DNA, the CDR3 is TGTGCCAGCACCTCGGTGGGTGGGGCGCTGTTTTTT.

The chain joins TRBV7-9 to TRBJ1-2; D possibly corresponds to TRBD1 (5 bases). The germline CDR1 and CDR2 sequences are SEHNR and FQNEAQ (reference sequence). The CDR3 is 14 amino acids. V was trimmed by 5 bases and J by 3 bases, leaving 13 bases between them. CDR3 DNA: TGTGCCAGCAGCACGCCCGGCAGGGACTATGGCTACACCTTC. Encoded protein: CASSTPGRDYGYTF.

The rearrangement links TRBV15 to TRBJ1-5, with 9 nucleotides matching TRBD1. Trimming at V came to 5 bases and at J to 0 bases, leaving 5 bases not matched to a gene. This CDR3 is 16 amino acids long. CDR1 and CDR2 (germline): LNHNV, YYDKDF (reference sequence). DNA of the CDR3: TGTGCCACCAGCGGCTGGACAGGGGTTAGCAATCAGCCCCAGCATTTT. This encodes CATSGWTGVSNQPQHF.

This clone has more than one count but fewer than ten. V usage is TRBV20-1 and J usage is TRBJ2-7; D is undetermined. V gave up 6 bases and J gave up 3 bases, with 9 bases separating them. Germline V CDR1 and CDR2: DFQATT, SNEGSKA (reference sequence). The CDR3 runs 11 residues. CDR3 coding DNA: TGCAGTGCCCTGGTCGGCTACGAGCAGTACTTC. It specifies CSALVGYEQYF.

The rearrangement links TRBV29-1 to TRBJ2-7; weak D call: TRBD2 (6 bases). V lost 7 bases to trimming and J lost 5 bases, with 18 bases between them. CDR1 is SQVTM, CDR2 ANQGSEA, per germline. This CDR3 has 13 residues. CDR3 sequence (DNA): TGCAGCGCGAGAGCGGGTTTAGTCAACGAGCAGTACTTC. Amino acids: CSARAGLVNEQYF.

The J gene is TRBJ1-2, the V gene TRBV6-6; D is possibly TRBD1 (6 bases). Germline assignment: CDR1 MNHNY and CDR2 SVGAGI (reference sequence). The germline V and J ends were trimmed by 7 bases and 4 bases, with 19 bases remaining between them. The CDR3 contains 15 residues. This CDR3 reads CASTPLGGSGYGYTF. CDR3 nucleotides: TGTGCCAGCACGCCTTTGGGGGGCTCGGGCTATGGCTACACCTTC.

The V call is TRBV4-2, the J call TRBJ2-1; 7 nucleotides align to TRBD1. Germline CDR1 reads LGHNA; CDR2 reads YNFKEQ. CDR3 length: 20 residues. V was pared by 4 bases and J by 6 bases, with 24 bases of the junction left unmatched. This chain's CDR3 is CASSRSGEGGASSVGNEQFF. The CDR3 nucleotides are TGTGCCAGCAGCCGGTCAGGCGAAGGGGGCGCTTCCTCGGTGGGCAATGAGCAGTTCTTC.

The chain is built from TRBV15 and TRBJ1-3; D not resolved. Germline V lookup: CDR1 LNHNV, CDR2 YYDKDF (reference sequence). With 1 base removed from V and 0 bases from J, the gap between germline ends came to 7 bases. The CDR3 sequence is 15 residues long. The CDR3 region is CATSRVTFSGNTIYF. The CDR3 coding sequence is TGTGCCACCAGCAGAGTAACGTTCTCTGGAAACACCATATATTTT.

Here the CDR3 reads CATGLSGRAYNEQFF. CDR3 nucleotide sequence: TGTGCCACCGGGCTGAGCGGGAGGGCCTACAATGAGCAGTTCTTC. The genes are TRBV15 and TRBJ2-1; 10 bases agree with TRBD2. From germline, CDR1 is LNHNV and CDR2 YYDKDF (reference sequence). The CDR3 consists of 15 residues. J was trimmed by 2 bases and V by 8 bases; bases with no gene match: 6.